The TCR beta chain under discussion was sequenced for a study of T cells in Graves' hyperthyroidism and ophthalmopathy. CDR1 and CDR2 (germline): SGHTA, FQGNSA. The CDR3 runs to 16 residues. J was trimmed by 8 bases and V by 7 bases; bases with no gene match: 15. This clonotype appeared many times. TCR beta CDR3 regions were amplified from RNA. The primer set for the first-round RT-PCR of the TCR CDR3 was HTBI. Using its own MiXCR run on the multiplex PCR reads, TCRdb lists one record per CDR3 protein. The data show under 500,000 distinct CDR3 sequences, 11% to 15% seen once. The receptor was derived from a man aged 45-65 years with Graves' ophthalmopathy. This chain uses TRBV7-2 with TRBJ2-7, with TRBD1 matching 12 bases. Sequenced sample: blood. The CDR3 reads CASNHGTGGDVVKQYF. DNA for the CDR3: TGTGCCAGCAACCACGGGACAGGGGGCGACGTCGTGAAGCAGTACTTC.